This TCR beta chain was obtained from a study of Graves' ophthalmopathy and Graves' hyperthyroidism. The sample holds many counts of this clonotype. Germline V gene lookup returns CDR1 MDHEN and CDR2 SYDVKM. The CDR3 has 18 amino acids. V lost 2 bases and J lost 2, with 22 bases in between. Researchers took RNA transcripts and amplified TCR beta CDR3 regions from them. The first-round RT-PCR employed HTBI primers together with the Qiagen OneStep RT-PCR kit. A multiplex PCR was then performed as the second round. TCRdb reprocessed the multiplex PCR reads with MiXCR, giving one entry per CDR3 protein. The sample shows approximately 460,000 distinct CDR3 sequences, approximately 15% of them seen only once.

The chain combines TRBV28 with TRBJ2-7; no clear D gene. Sequencing input: blood. The TCR sequence derives from a woman in her 30s with Graves' ophthalmopathy. The CDR3 nucleotides read TGTGCCAGCAGTTTAAGATTCGGGCCAGTTTGGGCCACCTACGAGCAGTACTTC. Amino acids: CASSLRFGPVWATYEQYF.